Following are 5 T cell receptor beta chains from one sample sequenced in a study of T cells in Graves' hyperthyroidism and ophthalmopathy. Researchers took RNA transcripts and amplified the TCR beta CDR3 regions from them. A set of HTBI primers served as the primers for a first-round RT-PCR of the TCR CDR3. TCRdb re-called the multiplex PCR reads through MiXCR, storing one row per CDR3 protein. The sample shows roughly 380,000 distinct CDR3 sequences, about 14% of them seen only once. Sequencing was performed on blood. Receptor source: a woman aged 55-70 years with Graves' hyperthyroidism.

The chain uses TRBV28 and TRBJ1-3, with TRBD1 matching 8 bases. V lost 5 bases to trimming and J lost 3 bases; unmatched junction nucleotides: 3. Germline CDR1 and CDR2: MDHEN and SYDVKM. The CDR3 spans 14 residues. The CDR3 here is CASSRTGSGNTIYF. In DNA, the CDR3 is TGTGCCAGCAGTAGGACAGGGAGTGGAAACACCATATATTTT. The complete variable domain, with remaining parts taken from reference TRBV28 and TRBJ1-3, reads DVKVTQSSRYLVKRTGEKVFLECVQDMDHENMFWYRQDPGLGLRLIYFSYDVKMKEKGDIPEGYSVSREKKERFSLILESASTNQTSMYLCASSRTGSGNTIYFGEGSWLTVV.

This clonotype appeared many times. V is TRBV3-1 and J is TRBJ1-2; D gene ambiguous. Germline lookup yields CDR1 LGHDT and CDR2 YNNKEL (reference sequence). The CDR3 extends over 14 amino acids. V dropped 5 bases and J dropped 8 bases, with 18 bases sitting between them. The DNA of the CDR3 is TGTGCCAGCAGCGCATCCACCCCGGGTTTCGGCTACACCTTC. This sequence encodes CASSASTPGFGYTF.

This clonotype was seen a few times. The chain has TRBV9 and TRBJ2-2, with no clear D. Trimming took 0 bases from V and 1 from J, leaving 7 bases between them. In germline, CDR1 is SGDLS, CDR2 YYNGEE. The CDR3 length is 15 residues. CDR3 coding DNA: TGTGCCAGCAGCGTAGATCCGGGGAACACCGGGGAGCTGTTTTTT. Its translation: CASSVDPGNTGELFF.

The CDR3 region is CATKFEGGGTQYF. CDR3 in DNA: TGTGCCACCAAGTTTGAGGGAGGAGGTACGCAGTATTTT. V usage is TRBV27 and J usage is TRBJ2-3, with TRBD2 as a possible D gene (6 bases). This CDR3 is built from 13 residues. CDR1 is MNHEY, CDR2 SMNVEV, per germline (reference sequence). Trimming left V 10 bases short and J 8 bases short, with 19 bases between.

The J gene is TRBJ2-2, the V gene TRBV7-6, with 7 bases aligning to TRBD1. Germline CDR1 and CDR2: SGHVS and FNYEAQ. The V segment lost 5 bases and the J segment 6 bases; nucleotides outside the gene matches: 6. This CDR3 comprises 14 residues. The CDR3 bases are TGTGCCAGCAGCCCCGTTCAGGGGGCCGGGGAGCTGTTTTTT. Its protein product is CASSPVQGAGELFF.